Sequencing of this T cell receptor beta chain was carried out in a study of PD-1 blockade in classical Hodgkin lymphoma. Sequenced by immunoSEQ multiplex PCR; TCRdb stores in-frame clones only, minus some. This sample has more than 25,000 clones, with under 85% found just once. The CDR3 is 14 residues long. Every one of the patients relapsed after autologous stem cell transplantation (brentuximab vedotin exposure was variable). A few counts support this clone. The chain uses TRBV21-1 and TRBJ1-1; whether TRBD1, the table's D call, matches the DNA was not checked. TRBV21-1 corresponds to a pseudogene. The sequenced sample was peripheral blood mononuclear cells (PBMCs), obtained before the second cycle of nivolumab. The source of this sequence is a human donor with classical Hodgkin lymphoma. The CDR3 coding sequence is TGTGCCAGCAGCAAAGAACAGGGGAGGACTGAAGCTTTCTTT. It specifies CASSKEQGRTEAFF.